At least ten counts were recorded for the clone carrying this TCR beta chain. This CDR3 is built from 15 residues. The V segment lost 2 bases and the J segment 2 bases; nucleotides outside the gene matches: 4. Germline CDR1 reads SGHTA; CDR2 reads FQGNSA. The TCR beta CDR3 regions underwent amplification from RNA transcripts. A first-round RT-PCR used HTBI primers, followed by a second-round multiplex PCR. A single record per CDR3 protein comes from TCRdb applying MiXCR to the multiplex PCR reads. This sample carries 400,000 or so distinct CDR3 sequences, 15% of them seen once, and the ten largest clones take roughly 7%. This record comes from a study of Graves' ophthalmopathy and Graves' hyperthyroidism.

This clonotype was obtained from a woman between 18 and 30 years old with stable Graves' hyperthyroidism. The genes are TRBV7-2 and TRBJ2-7; 9 bases are a match to TRBD2. The sample consisted of peripheral blood. DNA of the CDR3: TGTGCCAGCAGCTTAACAGGCGGGGGGGCCTACGAGCAGTACTTC. This codes for CASSLTGGGAYEQYF.